This paragraph covers one TCR beta chain sequence. Compared with the rest of its sample, this clone is medium-sized (0.01 to 0.1%). The antigen this receptor binds is unknown. Per-base quality was not reported, and no clone a single base away is much larger than it. No patient had received any treatment before thyroid surgery. Using T-cell receptor beta sequencing, the study looked back at clinical samples from patients collected from the early 2010s to the late 2010s. This sample stems from a study of metastatic and nonmetastatic thyroid tumors (dated by TCRdb to 2019 to 2021). In terms of the full investigation: Repertoires from peripheral blood and from tumor or nodule tissue samples of malignant and benign thyroid patients were compared.

V is trimmed back by 1 base and J by 1 base, and the junction contains 0 bases that no gene match accounts for. Taken from the germline V gene, the CDR1 and CDR2 loops are LGHNA and YSLEER. The CDR3 spans 15 residues, from the cysteine through the phenylalanine. Left in the record is the CDR3 DNA by itself, 45 bases read in frame from the first base. The library was prepared using PCR. Instrument on record: Illumina HiSeq 4000. High-throughput sequencing was used to profile the TCR beta-chain CDR3 region of every patient. On the authors' methods: Drawing on CDR3 differences between clinicopathological groups, the researchers built a classifier meant to tell apart patients with distant-metastatic papillary thyroid cancer. Repertoire diversity was assessed with the Shannon index, and tumor-blood repertoire similarity with the Morisita-Horn index. Using fastp at Q25 and MiXCR, TCRdb reprocessed the public reads and kept productive beta chains. These V and J calls are TCRdb output, not the study's own analysis. The sample yields over 35,000 clones; around 16% were counted once. The ten largest clones take up 9% to 10% of the sample.

Summary of the overall study and its limitations: TCR beta diversity was reported as significantly higher in malignant tumors than in benign nodules, in both blood and tumor samples.

The sequenced sample consisted of tumor tissue. The sequence was collected from a female donor with papillary thyroid cancer or a benign thyroid nodule (not recorded which). Some clones in this sample may be carry-over from other donors' samples. Recombination linked TRBV4-3 to TRBJ2-7, with 11 junctional bases fitting TRBD2. The CDR3 in this case is CASSQGLAGSYEQYF. The DNA reads TGCGCCAGCAGCCAAGGACTAGCGGGATCCTACGAGCAGTACTTC.